The present T cell receptor (beta chain) was sequenced within a study of Graves' ophthalmopathy and Graves' hyperthyroidism (dated by TCRdb to 2016 to 2019). Regarding the complete study: Peripheral blood was collected at initial diagnosis, prior to any treatment. The 100 or so discovery patients were randomly split 7:3 into training and test sets. The study used TCR beta repertoire signatures to distinguish Graves' ophthalmopathy from Graves' hyperthyroidism and to predict progression to ophthalmopathy. In roughly six hyperthyroidism patients, the T-cell repertoire of thyroid tissue was compared with the T-cell repertoire of blood. To explore V-J signatures distinguishing ophthalmopathy from hyperthyroidism, a discovery set of approximately 100 patients (fewer than 45 ophthalmopathy, some 55 stable hyperthyroidism) was enrolled. Following sample collection, hyperthyroidism patients were given methimazole at a starting dose of 30 mg daily, and ophthalmopathy patients were given high-dose intravenous methylprednisolone. In total, 135 blood samples were TCR-sequenced: under 45 ophthalmopathy, 75 hyperthyroidism and about 17 hyperthyroidism-to-ophthalmopathy patients. An independent validation cohort was composed of roughly 19 hyperthyroidism patients and roughly 16 patients who later progressed from hyperthyroidism to ophthalmopathy.

Here is what the overall study found, with its caveats: Most of the expanded thyroid clonotypes with a frequency above 0.001 were also detected in blood, and it was suggested that the thyroid immune response may be reflected by blood repertoires. No statistical method was used to set the sample size in advance, and the investigators knew which group each participant was assigned to. In validation, the model predicted ophthalmopathy progression with roughly 68% sensitivity and 72.22% specificity; around twelve predicted patients were CT-confirmed with GO in a median of about 6.2 months. In cross-validation, the 13-signature model distinguished ophthalmopathy from stable hyperthyroidism with approximately 88% sensitivity and around 81% specificity, and in the test set the corresponding values were approximately 79% and 70%.

TCR beta CDR3 regions were amplified from RNA transcripts for repertoire sequencing. The first round was an RT-PCR using HTBI primers with the Qiagen OneStep RT-PCR kit, and this first round was followed by a second-round multiplex PCR, then size selection and purification. Sequencing of the libraries was carried out on an Illumina HiSeq2000 in paired-end mode with 100 bp reads. The study's own analysis went as follows. SOAPnuke was used for read processing, and reads with adapters, uncalled bases, a mean Phred below 15, or no exact constant-primer or identifier match were discarded. COPE v1.2.5 was used to merge high-quality paired reads. Each unique nucleotide sequence was treated as a clonotype, and MiTCR v1.1 was used to align the clonotypes to the IMGT TRB V, D and J references. The analysis was limited to V-J combinations with a frequency above 0.0001, which together covered around 99% of the repertoires. For each V-J combination, a TCR clonal expansion and chaos score was defined as F50 clonal expansion divided by the chaos observed in the TCRdist matrix. Welch's t-statistics and random forest were used to reduce the features to around 13 V-J combinations, which were then used as input to a naive Bayes classifier. The similarity between thyroid and blood repertoires was quantified using the Morisita-Horn index. In TCRdb, the public reads were trimmed at Q25 with fastp and aligned with MiXCR, with productive beta chains retained. Merged by CDR3 protein, the rows form single entries marked with the most common genes and DNA. The V and J calls and clone size are TCRdb's, not the authors'. The table for this sample lists some 170,000 distinct CDR3 sequences; approximately 40% of them were counted only once. The ten biggest clones cover roughly 9% of the sample.

This clonotype was counted many times. This clone's antigen is unknown. Base quality data are lacking; no much larger clone is found one base away. Cut back by 3 bases and 2 bases, the V and J ends lie 4 bases apart. CDR1 SGHTA and CDR2 FQGNSA were looked up in the germline V gene. The CDR3 covers 12 residues, taking in both the cysteine and the phenylalanine. Solely the CDR3 DNA is kept, with 36 bases framed from the first base. Patients with ophthalmopathy had moderately to severely active disease, with a Clinical Activity Score of 3 or more, a NOSPECS grade of 4 or more, and a disease duration of less than 3 months. Patients with other autoimmune diseases, uncontrolled infections, pregnancy or lactation were excluded. Clinical symptoms, serum thyroxine, TRAb, thyroid ultrasound and orbital computed tomography formed the basis of the diagnosis. Ficoll-Paque density gradient centrifugation was used to isolate PBMCs from around 10 ml of fresh peripheral blood. Total RNA was extracted using Trizol reagent, and RNA quality was checked on an Agilent 2100 Bioanalyzer.

The sequenced sample was peripheral blood. This receptor chain uses TRBV7-2 and TRBJ2-5; the D segment cannot be called with confidence. The source of this sequence is a young man with Graves' ophthalmopathy. Donor details come from another sample of the same person, matched by shared clones. For the CDR3, the sequence is CASSFRQETQYF. The DNA reads TGTGCCAGCAGCTTCCGGCAAGAGACCCAGTACTTC. The full variable domain, completed from the reference TRBV7-2 and TRBJ2-5 proteins outside the CDR3, reads GAGVSQSPSNKVTEKGKDVELRCDPISGHTALYWYRQSLGQGLEFLIYFQGNSAPDKSGLPSDRFSAERTGGSVSTLTIQRTQQEDSAVYLCASSFRQETQYFGPGTRLLVL.